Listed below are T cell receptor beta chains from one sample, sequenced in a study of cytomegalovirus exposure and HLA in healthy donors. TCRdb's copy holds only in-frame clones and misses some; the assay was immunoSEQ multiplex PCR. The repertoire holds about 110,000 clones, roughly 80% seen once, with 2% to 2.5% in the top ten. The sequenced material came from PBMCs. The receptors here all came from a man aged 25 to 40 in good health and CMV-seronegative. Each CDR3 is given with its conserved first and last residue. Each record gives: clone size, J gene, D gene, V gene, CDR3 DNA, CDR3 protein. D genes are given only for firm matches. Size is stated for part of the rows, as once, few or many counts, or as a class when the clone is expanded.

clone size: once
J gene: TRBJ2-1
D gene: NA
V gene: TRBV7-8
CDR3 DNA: TGTGCCAGCAGCTCGGCGGTCTCTAATGAGCAGTTCTTC
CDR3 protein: CASSSAVSNEQFF

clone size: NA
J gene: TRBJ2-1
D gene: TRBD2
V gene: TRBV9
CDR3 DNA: TGTGCCAGCAACCCCCAGGGTGGGGGGGGTCTCTACAATGAGCAGTTCTTC
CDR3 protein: CASNPQGGGGLYNEQFF

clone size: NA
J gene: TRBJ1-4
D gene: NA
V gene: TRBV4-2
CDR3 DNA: TGTGCCAGCAGCCAAGACCGGAGGGGAAATGAAAAACTGTTTTTT
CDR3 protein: CASSQDRRGNEKLFF

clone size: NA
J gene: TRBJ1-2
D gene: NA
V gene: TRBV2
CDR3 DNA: TGTGCCAGCAGCGTCGGGTCCGGGACAAAAAACTATGGCTACACCTTC
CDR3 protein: CASSVGSGTKNYGYTF

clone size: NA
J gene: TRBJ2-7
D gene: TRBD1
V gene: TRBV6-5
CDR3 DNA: TGTGCCAGCAGTTACTCGAACAGGGGAGCTTACGAGCAGTACTTC
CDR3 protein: CASSYSNRGAYEQYF

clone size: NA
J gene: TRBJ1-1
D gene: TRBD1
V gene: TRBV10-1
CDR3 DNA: TGCGCCAGCATGAGGGACAGGGGGAACACTGAAGCTTTCTTT
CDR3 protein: CASMRDRGNTEAFF

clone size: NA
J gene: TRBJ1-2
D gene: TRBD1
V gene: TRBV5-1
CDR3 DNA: TGCGCCAGCAGCCCCGGGACAGAATATGGCTACACCTTC
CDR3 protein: CASSPGTEYGYTF

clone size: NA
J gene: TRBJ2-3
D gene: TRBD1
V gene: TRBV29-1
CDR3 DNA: TGCAGCGGAGGACAGGGGGCCACAGATACGCAGTATTTT
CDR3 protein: CSGGQGATDTQYF

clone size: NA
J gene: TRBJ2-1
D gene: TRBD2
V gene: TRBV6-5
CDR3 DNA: TGTGCCAGCAGTCTCCGGGGCGGGAGAGGCAGTGAGCAGTTCTTC
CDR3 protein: CASSLRGGRGSEQFF

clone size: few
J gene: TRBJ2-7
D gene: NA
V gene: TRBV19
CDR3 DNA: TGTGCCAGTAGTATCCAGGGACATTACTCCTACGAGCAGTACTTC
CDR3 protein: CASSIQGHYSYEQYF

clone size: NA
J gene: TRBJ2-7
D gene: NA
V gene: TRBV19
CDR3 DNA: TGTGCCAGTAGTATAGGGGGGCGAGAGCAGTACTTC
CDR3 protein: CASSIGGREQYF

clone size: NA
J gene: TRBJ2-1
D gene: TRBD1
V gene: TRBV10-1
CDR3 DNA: TGCGCCAGCAGGCCCGGGACAGGGGGGGACAATGAGCAGTTCTTC
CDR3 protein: CASRPGTGGDNEQFF

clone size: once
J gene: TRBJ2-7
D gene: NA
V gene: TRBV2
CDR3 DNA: TGTGCCAGCAGACTCCTGGTGGAGCAGTACTTC
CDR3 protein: CASRLLVEQYF

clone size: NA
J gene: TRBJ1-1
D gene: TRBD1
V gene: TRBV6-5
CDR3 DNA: TGTGCCAGCAGGGGGGACAGGGCAATGAACACTGAAGCTTTCTTT
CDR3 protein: CASRGDRAMNTEAFF

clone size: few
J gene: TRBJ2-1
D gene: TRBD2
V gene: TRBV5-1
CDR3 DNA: TGCGCCAGCAGCCTCGGACTAGCGGGGGGTTTAGATGAGCAGTTCTTC
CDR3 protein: CASSLGLAGGLDEQFF

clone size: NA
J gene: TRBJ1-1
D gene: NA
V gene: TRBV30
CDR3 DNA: TGTGCCTGGAACCGGGGGGGGGACACTGAAGCTTTCTTT
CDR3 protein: CAWNRGGDTEAFF

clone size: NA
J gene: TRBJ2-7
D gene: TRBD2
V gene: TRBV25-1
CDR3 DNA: TGTGCCAACCGGGTTGGAGGGAGGACTAGCGTCCGCTACGAGCAGTACTTC
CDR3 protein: CANRVGGRTSVRYEQYF